Sequencing of this TCR beta chain was carried out in a study of early T cells in non-severe SARS-CoV-2 infection. Germline V gene lookup returns CDR1 MDHEN and CDR2 SYDVKM. V lost 8 bases to trimming and J lost 8 bases; unmatched junction nucleotides: 8. The length of the CDR3 is 14 residues. A single count supports this clonotype. Each single cDNA molecule received a unique molecular identifier. TCRdb analysed the 5' RACE reads with MiXCR anew, one entry per CDR3 protein. The table has 80,000 or so distinct CDR3 sequences, 11% to 15% seen once. This receptor was taken from an adult who was a healthcare worker with PCR-confirmed SARS-CoV-2 infection or an uninfected control (not recorded which). The chain has TRBV28 and TRBJ2-1, with 11 bases aligning to TRBD2. The source material was whole blood. This CDR3 is CASGDSGRVDEQFF. CDR3 coding DNA: TGTGCCAGCGGAGATAGCGGGAGGGTTGATGAGCAGTTCTTC. The full variable domain, its missing parts supplied by reference TRBV28 and TRBJ2-1, is DVKVTQSSRYLVKRTGEKVFLECVQDMDHENMFWYRQDPGLGLRLIYFSYDVKMKEKGDIPEGYSVSREKKERFSLILESASTNQTSMYLCASGDSGRVDEQFFGPGTRLTVL.